What follows are 21 T cell receptor beta chains derived from one specimen sequenced in a study of spatial heterogeneity in lung cancer. Specified time point: blood at routine non-recurrence follow-up after resection. TCRdb passed the 5' RACE reads through MiXCR, listing each CDR3 protein once. Among 35,000 to 45,000 distinct CDR3 sequences listed, approximately 8% were seen once. The sample consisted of PBMCs, taken at follow-up. Every receptor here comes from a male donor with early-stage non-small cell lung cancer.

This clonotype was counted at least ten times. V and J are TRBV18 and TRBJ2-1; no clear D gene. The V end lost 6 bases, the J end lost 5 bases, and 8 bases lay between the germline ends. The CDR3 runs 12 residues. Germline V gene lookup returns CDR1 KGHSH and CDR2 LQKENI. In DNA form, the CDR3 reads TGTGCCAGCTCCCGACCTAACAATGAGCAGTTCTTC. Protein product: CASSRPNNEQFF.

This clonotype occurred a few times. The genes are TRBV12-3 or TRBV12-4 and TRBJ2-5, with D unclear. This CDR3 comprises 13 residues. V was cut by 6 bases and J by 4 bases, with 12 bases left in between. CDR3: CASRVDERETQYF. In nucleotides, the CDR3 is TGTGCCAGCAGGGTAGACGAGCGAGAGACCCAGTACTTC.

This clonotype has at least ten counts. The V gene is TRBV10-2, the J gene TRBJ1-1; D is possibly TRBD1 (5 bases). CDR3 size: 13 residues. Germline CDR1 is WSHSY and CDR2 is SAAADI. Trimming left V 7 bases short and J 5 bases short, with 14 bases between. The CDR3 nucleotides read TGCGCCAGCAAGAGAGGGGAGCTTACTGAAGCTTTCTTT. This encodes CASKRGELTEAFF.

This clonotype occurred many times. This chain joins TRBV20-1 and TRBJ2-7, with 7 bases fitting TRBD2. Germline CDR1 and CDR2: DFQATT and SNEGSKA (reference sequence). The CDR3 totals 13 residues. J gave up 4 bases and V 0 bases, and 3 bases lay outside the gene matches. The CDR3 region is CSARDLSGYEQYF. The CDR3 region has the DNA TGCAGTGCTAGAGATCTTAGCGGGTACGAGCAGTACTTC.

This clonotype was picked up many times. V is TRBV5-4 and J is TRBJ2-1, with 10 bases fitting TRBD1. V was pared by 3 bases and J by 0 bases, with 0 bases of the junction left unmatched. Germline values: CDR1 SGHNT, CDR2 YYREEE (reference sequence). This CDR3 spans 15 amino acids. The CDR3 spells CASSWDRGSYNEQFF. The CDR3 DNA reads as TGTGCCAGCAGCTGGGACAGGGGCTCCTACAATGAGCAGTTCTTC.

This clonotype was counted at least ten times. The V gene is TRBV3-1, the J gene TRBJ2-2; D gene ambiguous. Germline CDR1 LGHDT, CDR2 YNNKEL (reference sequence). V was pared by 2 bases and J by 10 bases, with 8 bases between. The CDR3 length is 12 residues. The CDR3 sequence is CASSQYSVELFF. The DNA for the CDR3 is TGTGCCAGCAGCCAATATAGTGTGGAGCTGTTTTTT. Drawing the rest from reference TRBV3-1 and TRBJ2-2, the complete variable domain is DTAVSQTPKYLVTQMGNDKSIKCEQNLGHDTMYWYKQDSKKFLKIMFSYNNKELIINETVPNRFSPKSPDKAHLNLHINSLELGDSAVYFCASSQYSVELFFGEGSRLTVL.

This clonotype has at least ten counts. The V call is TRBV30, the J call TRBJ1-6; possible D gene TRBD1, 5 bases. The V and J ends lost 2 bases and 5 bases respectively, with 22 bases between them. This CDR3 comprises 18 residues. Germline V gene data show CDR1 as GTSNPN and CDR2 as SVGIG (reference sequence). The CDR3, as DNA: TGTGCCTGGAGTTGGGACCTCATGGGGCAGGCTGATAATTCACCCCTCCACTTT. Amino acid sequence: CAWSWDLMGQADNSPLHF.

This clonotype was picked up many times. The chain carries TRBV12-3 or TRBV12-4 and TRBJ2-2; D is possibly TRBD1 (6 bases). This CDR3 region has 14 residues. Trimming took 5 bases from V and 6 from J, leaving 13 bases between them. CDR3 region: CASSPFWGPGELFF. The CDR3 bases are TGTGCCAGCAGTCCCTTTTGGGGGCCCGGGGAGCTGTTTTTT.

This clonotype was seen at least ten times. The chain has TRBV7-9 and TRBJ1-5, with D possibly matching TRBD1 (6 bases). V was cut by 1 base and J by 2 bases, with 12 bases left in between. The CDR3 is 16 amino acids. Per germline, CDR1 SEHNR and CDR2 FQNEAQ (reference sequence). The CDR3 DNA reads as TGTGCCAGCAGCTTAGGGGTGGGGGCCGGCAATCAGCCCCAGCATTTT. This gives the protein CASSLGVGAGNQPQHF.

There are many counts of this clonotype. Because the CDR3's place on the DNA is in doubt, the DNA is left out and the CDR3 is given as listed by TCRdb. This chain links TRBV29-1 with TRBJ2-2. The CDR3 numbers 12 amino acids, ends counted. Germline V gives CDR1 SQVTM, CDR2 ANQGSEA. This CDR3 is CSVDFGAGELFF.

This clonotype occurred many times. The rearrangement uses TRBV7-9 and TRBJ2-1; D might be TRBD1 or TRBD2, each matching 6 bases. From germline, CDR1 is SEHNR and CDR2 FQNEAQ (reference sequence). V dropped 2 bases and J dropped 7 bases, with 12 bases sitting between them. This CDR3 has 14 amino acids. CDR3: CASSLYQGGNEQFF. CDR3 coding DNA: TGTGCCAGCAGCTTATATCAAGGGGGGAATGAGCAGTTCTTC.

The table lists this clonotype with many counts. V and J are TRBV11-2 and TRBJ2-5; the match to TRBD1 covers 8 bases. With 6 bases clipped from V and 3 bases from J, the junction kept 6 bases outside the gene matches. The CDR3 loop spans 14 amino acids. The germline V gene encodes CDR1 SGHAT and CDR2 FQNNGV. The chain's CDR3 is CASRRMTGEETQYF. The CDR3 nucleotides are TGTGCCAGCAGGCGGATGACAGGGGAAGAGACCCAGTACTTC.

In its sample, this clonotype was seen many times. The chain combines TRBV28 with TRBJ2-1, with 7 bases lining up with TRBD2. The V gene end was trimmed by 1 base and the J gene end by 4 bases; junction bases not matched to a gene: 7. This CDR3 is 16 amino acids long. Germline CDR1 reads MDHEN; CDR2 reads SYDVKM. The CDR3 here is CASSLLVGGMYNEQFF. The DNA for the CDR3 is TGTGCCAGCAGTTTATTGGTCGGGGGGATGTACAATGAGCAGTTCTTC.

This clonotype came up many times. The rearrangement joins TRBV6-5 to TRBJ1-1; D gene unclear. CDR1 and CDR2 (germline): MNHEY, SVGAGI. V lost 5 bases, J lost 1 base, and 11 bases lay in between. This CDR3 has 14 amino acids. CDR3 protein: CASSPALANTEAFF. The CDR3 nucleotides read TGTGCCAGCAGTCCCGCGTTGGCGAACACTGAAGCTTTCTTT.

This clonotype came up many times. The V call is TRBV3-1, the J call TRBJ2-2, with TRBD1 as a possible D gene (7 bases). The CDR3 totals 16 residues. Deletions cut 3 bases from V and 4 bases from J, with 15 bases between. Germline CDR1 and CDR2: LGHDT and YNNKEL (reference sequence). CDR3 loop: CASSHGGGRPTGELFF. CDR3 sequence (DNA): TGTGCCAGCAGCCACGGAGGGGGCCGACCCACCGGGGAGCTGTTTTTT.

This clonotype has ten or more counts. This chain joins TRBV2 and TRBJ2-5; 12 bases are shared with TRBD2. The CDR3 totals 15 residues. In germline, CDR1 is SNHLY, CDR2 FYNNEI. Losses at the gene ends were 5 bases for V and 5 bases for J; bases not matched to a gene: 6. The CDR3 bases are TGTGCCAGCAGTCTACTAGCGGGGGGCCCTGAGACCCAGTACTTC. This sequence encodes CASSLLAGGPETQYF.

This clonotype was picked up many times. This chain connects TRBV3-1 to TRBJ2-5; 9 nucleotides line up with TRBD1. J was trimmed by 5 bases and V by 7 bases; bases with no gene match: 11. The CDR3 extends over 15 amino acids. Germline V lookup: CDR1 LGHDT, CDR2 YNNKEL (reference sequence). CDR3 bases: TGTGCCAGCAACTCGGGACAGGGCCAACGGGAGACCCAGTACTTC. It yields the protein CASNSGQGQRETQYF.

This clonotype has a count of ten or more. V is TRBV28 and J is TRBJ2-3; D is unresolved. This CDR3 comprises 12 residues. Deletions cut 5 bases from V and 2 bases from J, with 5 bases between. Germline V gives CDR1 MDHEN, CDR2 SYDVKM. The CDR3 sequence: CASSALTDTQYF. The CDR3 coding sequence is TGTGCCAGCAGTGCCCTCACAGATACGCAGTATTTT.

This clonotype was counted ten times or more. J is TRBJ2-1 and V is TRBV20-1; D assignment may be TRBD1 or TRBD2 (7 bases each). V was pared by 5 bases and J by 0 bases, with 20 bases between. The germline CDR1 and CDR2 sequences are DFQATT and SNEGSKA (reference sequence). CDR3 length: 17 residues. The CDR3: CSAGGDSVTSSYNEQFF. The DNA for the CDR3 is TGCAGTGCTGGGGGGGACAGCGTCACGAGCTCCTACAATGAGCAGTTCTTC.

The CDR3 DNA is TGCGCCAGCAGCTTGGCTCCCGGGGGGGAAGAGACCCAGTACTTC. Translating gives CASSLAPGGEETQYF. V and J are TRBV5-1 and TRBJ2-5, with TRBD2 identical over 8 bases. V was clipped by 0 bases and J by 3 bases; unmatched bases: 4. CDR1 is SGHRS and CDR2 is YFSETQ in the germline V gene. The CDR3 sequence is 15 residues long.

This clonotype showed up many times. The genes are TRBV6-5 and TRBJ2-2; D is possibly TRBD1 or TRBD2 (5 bases each). The CDR3 is made up of 16 amino acids. The V gene's germline CDR1 is MNHEY and CDR2 SVGAGI. Trimming took 6 bases from V and 0 from J, leaving 14 bases between them. The CDR3 reads CASSPAGTANTGELFF. As DNA, the CDR3 is TGTGCCAGCAGCCCCGCCGGGACGGCGAACACCGGGGAGCTGTTTTTT.